The entry that follows covers one TCR beta chain sequence. The sample is drawn from a study of CD8+ T cells in alopecia areata. RNA was isolated and reverse transcribed to cDNA, the sequencing template. Using immunoSEQ multiplex PCR, the repertoire was profiled, and TCRdb retains in-frame clones only, with some absent. The table lists 150,000 or so clones, 40% to 50% of them singletons. CDR3 length: 13 residues. Germline CDR1 reads MDHEN; CDR2 reads SYDVKM. V was pared by 3 bases and J by 3 bases, with 9 bases between. The sequencing input was CD4+ T cells sorted from blood. This TCR came from a human donor with alopecia areata. The chain links TRBV28 to TRBJ2-7; D remains unclear. The CDR3 protein is CASSLSSLYEQYF. CDR3 coding DNA: TGTGCCAGCAGTTTGTCTTCGCTCTACGAGCAGTACTTC.